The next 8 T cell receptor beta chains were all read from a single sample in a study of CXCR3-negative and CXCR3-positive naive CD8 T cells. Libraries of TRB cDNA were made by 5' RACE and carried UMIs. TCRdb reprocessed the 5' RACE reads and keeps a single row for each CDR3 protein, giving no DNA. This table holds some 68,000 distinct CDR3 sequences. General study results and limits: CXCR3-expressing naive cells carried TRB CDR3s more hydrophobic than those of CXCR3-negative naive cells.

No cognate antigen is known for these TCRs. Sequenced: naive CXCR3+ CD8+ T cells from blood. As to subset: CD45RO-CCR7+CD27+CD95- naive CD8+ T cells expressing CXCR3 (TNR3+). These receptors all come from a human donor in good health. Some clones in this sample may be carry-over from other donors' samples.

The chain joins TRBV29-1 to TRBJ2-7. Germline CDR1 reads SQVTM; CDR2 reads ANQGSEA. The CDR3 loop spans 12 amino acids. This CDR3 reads CSVEFSSYEQYF.

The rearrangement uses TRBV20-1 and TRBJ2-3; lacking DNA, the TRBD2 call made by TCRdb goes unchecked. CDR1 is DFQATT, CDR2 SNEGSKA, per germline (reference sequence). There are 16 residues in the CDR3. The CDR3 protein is CSAGIWSGASTDTQYF.

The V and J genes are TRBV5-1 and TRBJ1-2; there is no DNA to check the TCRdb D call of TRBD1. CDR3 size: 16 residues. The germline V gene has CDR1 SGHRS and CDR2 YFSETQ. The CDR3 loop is CASSPDQTGTRDGYTF.

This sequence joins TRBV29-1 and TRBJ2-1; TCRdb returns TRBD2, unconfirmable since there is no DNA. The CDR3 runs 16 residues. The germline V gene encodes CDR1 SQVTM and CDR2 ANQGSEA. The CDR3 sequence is CSVAGAGGPIYNEQFF.

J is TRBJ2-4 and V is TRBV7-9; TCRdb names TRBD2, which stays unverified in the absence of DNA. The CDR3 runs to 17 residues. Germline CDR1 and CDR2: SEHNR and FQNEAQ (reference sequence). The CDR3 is CASSSSGGGIAKNIQYF. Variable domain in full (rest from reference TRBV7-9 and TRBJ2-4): DTGVSQNPRHKITKRGQNVTFRCDPISEHNRLYWYRQTLGQGPEFLTYFQNEAQLEKSRLLSDRFSAERPKGSFSTLEIQRTEQGDSAMYLCASSSSGGGIAKNIQYFGAGTRLSVL.

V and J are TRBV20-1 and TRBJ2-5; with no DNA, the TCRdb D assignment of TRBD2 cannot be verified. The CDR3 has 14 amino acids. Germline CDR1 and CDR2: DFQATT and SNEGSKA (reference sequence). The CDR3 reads CSARVLAGGETQYF.

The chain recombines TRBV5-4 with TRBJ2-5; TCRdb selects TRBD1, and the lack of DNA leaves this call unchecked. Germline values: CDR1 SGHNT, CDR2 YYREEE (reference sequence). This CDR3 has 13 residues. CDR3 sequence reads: CASRWGADETQYF.

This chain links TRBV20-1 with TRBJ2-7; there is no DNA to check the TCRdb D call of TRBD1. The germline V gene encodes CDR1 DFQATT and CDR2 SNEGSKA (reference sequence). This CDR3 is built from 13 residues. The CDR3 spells CSARELLPGEQYF.